The 20 T cell receptor beta chains in this list originate from one sample, sequenced in a study of blood T cell repertoires in COVID-19. Sequencing used immunoSEQ multiplex PCR; TCRdb keeps in-frame clones, though not all of them. The sample has around 270,000 clones; approximately 83% are singletons. The sequenced sample was PBMCs or T cells enriched from blood (not recorded which). The receptors were sampled from a woman aged 25 to 45 who had recovered from COVID-19.

This chain links TRBV2 with TRBJ2-2; D is possibly TRBD2 (5 bases). The V and J ends lost 0 bases and 4 bases respectively, with 12 bases between them. Germline V CDR1 and CDR2: SNHLY, FYNNEI. This CDR3 comprises 16 residues. The CDR3 region is CASSEAEGLGTGELFF. The CDR3 DNA sequence: TGTGCCAGCAGTGAAGCAGAGGGCTTGGGCACCGGGGAGCTGTTTTTT.

The chain combines TRBV28 with TRBJ2-1, with a weak D call TRBD2 (7 bases). V was cut by 6 bases and J by 3 bases, with 15 bases left in between. Germline loops: CDR1 MDHEN, CDR2 SYDVKM. CDR3 length: 15 amino acids. CDR3 amino acids: CASSKGGSGYNEQFF. The CDR3 DNA reads as TGTGCCAGCAGCAAGGGGGGGAGCGGCTACAATGAGCAGTTCTTC. Based on the CDR3 plus reference TRBV28 and TRBJ2-1, the full variable domain is DVKVTQSSRYLVKRTGEKVFLECVQDMDHENMFWYRQDPGLGLRLIYFSYDVKMKEKGDIPEGYSVSREKKERFSLILESASTNQTSMYLCASSKGGSGYNEQFFGPGTRLTVL.

This chain links TRBV12-3 or TRBV12-4 with TRBJ1-5; D remains ambiguous. The germline V and J ends were trimmed by 4 bases and 5 bases, with 9 bases remaining between them. The CDR3 has 13 amino acids. CDR3 coding DNA: TGTGCCAGCAGTTCATACCCGGATCAGCCCCAGCATTTT. This translates into CASSSYPDQPQHF.

Comments on this clone: One end of the junction varies from germline; a read error may be responsible. The chain recombines TRBV14 with TRBJ1-1; no reliable D call. CDR3 length equals 13 residues. Germline-derived CDR1 and CDR2 are SGHDN and FVKESK. The CDR3 sequence: CASSQERYEGQIF. DNA of the CDR3: TGTGCCAGCAGCCAAGAGAGGTACGAAGGTCAAATCTTT.

The chain links TRBV30 to TRBJ2-4; the match to TRBD2 covers 10 bases. The CDR3 spans 17 residues. Germline V gene sequence: CDR1 GTSNPN, CDR2 SVGIG (reference sequence). The trim removed 0 bases at V and 5 bases at J, leaving 10 bases unmatched. Here the CDR3 reads CAWSVAAGGPRENIQYF. The CDR3 DNA sequence: TGTGCCTGGAGTGTAGCAGCGGGGGGGCCCCGGGAAAACATTCAGTACTTC.

This clone has a single count. The rearrangement joins TRBV3-1 (or the pseudogene TRBV3-2) to TRBJ2-1; possible D gene TRBD2, 5 bases. The germline V and J ends were trimmed by 1 base and 6 bases, with 16 bases remaining between them. This CDR3 region has 16 residues. CDR1 LGHDT and CDR2 YNNKEL come from the germline V gene (reference sequence). The CDR3 DNA follows: TGTGCCAGCAGCCAAGGAAGGAGGAAAGATTTCAATGAGCAGTTCTTC. This encodes CASSQGRRKDFNEQFF.

The rearrangement uses TRBV9 and TRBJ2-7; 11 bases fit TRBD2. Germline loops: CDR1 SGDLS, CDR2 YYNGEE. The CDR3 spans 14 residues. Germline trimming cut 3 bases from V and 4 bases from J; bases unmatched to any gene: 3. DNA for the CDR3: TGTGCCAGCAGCGCAAGACTAGCGGGATACGAGCAGTACTTC. Translation gives CASSARLAGYEQYF.

V usage is TRBV30 and J usage is TRBJ1-2; D gene unclear. The ends were cut back, 4 bases at V and 5 bases at J, with 20 bases in the middle. Germline lookup yields CDR1 GTSNPN and CDR2 SVGIG (reference sequence). The CDR3 has 15 amino acids. CDR3 coding DNA: TGTGCCTGGAATCCTGGGCAGTTTTCAACGTATGGCTACACCTTC. Translation gives CAWNPGQFSTYGYTF.

This chain connects TRBV3-1 (or the pseudogene TRBV3-2) to TRBJ2-2; TRBD1 might be the D (5 bases). Germline-derived CDR1 and CDR2 are LGHDT and YNNKEL (reference sequence). The length of the CDR3 is 18 residues. V was trimmed by 6 bases and J by 0 bases, leaving 20 bases between them. The CDR3 is CASSPRAGGAPNTGELFF. The CDR3 DNA reads as TGTGCCAGCAGTCCCCGCGCAGGTGGGGCCCCGAACACCGGGGAGCTGTTTTTT.

The rearrangement joins TRBV19 to TRBJ1-1; weak D call: TRBD1 (5 bases). Germline CDR1 reads LNHDA; CDR2 reads SQIVND (reference sequence). V dropped 1 base and J dropped 4 bases, with 13 bases sitting between them. The CDR3 loop spans 15 amino acids. This CDR3 is CASSIAGGWGTEAFF. In DNA form, the CDR3 reads TGTGCCAGTAGTATAGCGGGGGGTTGGGGCACTGAAGCTTTCTTT.

The rearrangement joins TRBV4-2 to TRBJ1-4, with unresolved D. CDR3 length: 13 residues. Germline assignment: CDR1 LGHNA and CDR2 YNFKEQ. V was trimmed by 1 base and J by 7 bases, leaving 7 bases between them. The CDR3 sequence is CASSQVPREKLFF. The CDR3 nucleotides read TGTGCCAGCAGCCAAGTCCCCCGTGAAAAACTGTTTTTT.

The chain recombines TRBV11-2 with TRBJ2-3; 8 positions agree with TRBD2. Germline assignment: CDR1 SGHAT and CDR2 FQNNGV. The CDR3 covers 15 residues. Unmatched junction bases numbered 3, after V lost 3 bases and J lost 1 base. CDR3 sequence reads: CASSFFSGGTDTQYF. CDR3 bases: TGTGCCAGCAGCTTTTTTAGCGGGGGCACAGATACGCAGTATTTT.

Written as DNA, the CDR3 is TGTGCCAGCAGCTCAGGACATCCTGGGGATTCACCCCTCCACTTT. Encoded protein: CASSSGHPGDSPLHF. V gene TRBV9 combines with J gene TRBJ1-6; the D gene is possibly TRBD1 (5 bases). The CDR3 contains 15 residues. Germline V gene sequence: CDR1 SGDLS, CDR2 YYNGEE. Trimming left V 4 bases short and J 8 bases short, with 16 bases between.

The sample holds many counts of this clone. The chain carries TRBV4-1 and TRBJ2-7, with D maybe TRBD1 (6 bases). With 6 bases removed from V and 7 bases from J, the gap between germline ends came to 16 bases. This CDR3 spans 13 amino acids. Germline V gene data show CDR1 as MGHRA and CDR2 as YSYEKL. DNA of the CDR3: TGCGCCAGCAGTCGCACAGGGTTGCAGGAGCAGTACTTC. Residues: CASSRTGLQEQYF.

The genes are TRBV11-2 and TRBJ1-6; 9 positions agree with TRBD1. CDR1 is SGHAT, CDR2 FQNNGV, per germline. V gave up 4 bases and J gave up 7 bases; unmatched junction bases: 5. This CDR3 region has 15 residues. For the CDR3, the DNA is TGTGCCAGCAGCTCCAGGACAGGGGCGAATTCACCCCTCCACTTT. This codes for CASSSRTGANSPLHF.

The J gene is TRBJ1-5, the V gene TRBV28; 7 bases agree with TRBD1. Germline V gene lookup returns CDR1 MDHEN and CDR2 SYDVKM. The CDR3 consists of 14 residues. V lost 4 bases and J lost 4; bases outside the gene matches: 4. CDR3 nucleotides: TGTGCCAGCAGTTCCTCACAGGGGAATCAGCCCCAGCATTTT. It yields the protein CASSSSQGNQPQHF.

The chain is built from TRBV24-1 and TRBJ2-1; D possibly corresponds to TRBD1 (5 bases). The ends were cut back, 2 bases at V and 0 bases at J, with 22 bases in the middle. The CDR3 runs to 20 residues. The germline V gene has CDR1 KGHDR and CDR2 SFDVKD. The CDR3 spells CATSDSPGAGPLTSYNEQFF. The CDR3 DNA is TGTGCCACCAGTGATTCCCCAGGTGCAGGGCCCCTTACCTCCTACAATGAGCAGTTCTTC.

The rearrangement joins TRBV19 to TRBJ1-6, with D perhaps matching TRBD1 (5 bases). The V end lost 7 bases, the J end lost 13 bases, and 11 bases lay between the germline ends. The CDR3 totals 11 residues. The germline CDR1 and CDR2 sequences are LNHDA and SQIVND (reference sequence). As DNA, the CDR3 is TGTGCCAGTATGGCGGAGGGGCCCCTCCACTTT. Protein product: CASMAEGPLHF.

This clone has just a few counts. V usage is TRBV28 and J usage is TRBJ1-4; 7 bases align to TRBD1. The CDR3 covers 15 residues. J was trimmed by 7 bases and V by 2 bases; bases with no gene match: 7. Germline V gene data show CDR1 as MDHEN and CDR2 as SYDVKM. The CDR3 DNA reads as TGTGCCAGCAGTTTACCCGACAGGGTTAGTGAAAAACTGTTTTTT. It yields the protein CASSLPDRVSEKLFF.

V usage is TRBV5-1 and J usage is TRBJ2-1, with TRBD2 as a possible D gene (5 bases). This CDR3 has 14 amino acids. V shed 4 bases and J shed 9 bases, with 17 bases lying between them. Germline V gene lookup returns CDR1 SGHRS and CDR2 YFSETQ. As DNA, the CDR3 is TGCGCCAGCAGCCAAAAATCGACTGAGGGTGAGCAGTTCTTC. This sequence encodes CASSQKSTEGEQFF.